The 10 T cell receptor beta chains below all came from one sample that was sequenced in a study of early T cells in non-severe SARS-CoV-2 infection (dated by TCRdb to the early 2020s). The library was generated by 5' RACE. Instrument on record: NextSeq 500. The raw public data were reprocessed by TCRdb itself: fastp quality trimming at Q25, MiXCR clonotype calling, in-frame beta chains only. One record per CDR3 amino acid sequence lists the most common genes and DNA. This sample is represented by tens of thousands of distinct CDR3 sequences; around 6.1% of them were singletons. The biggest ten clones account for about a fifth of the sample. The sample was whole blood, taken at baseline. Every receptor here comes from an adult who was a healthcare worker with PCR-confirmed SARS-CoV-2 infection or an uninfected control (not recorded which).

This clonotype was detected many times. V is TRBV7-3 and J is TRBJ2-1, with D possibly called TRBD1 or TRBD2 (6 bases each). The CDR3 totals 11 residues. Trimming stripped 8 bases from V and 8 bases from J, with 10 bases between. Per the germline V gene, CDR1 is SGHTA and CDR2 is FQGTGA. Written as DNA, the CDR3 is TGTGCCAGCGCCGGGGGCCATGAGCAGTTCTTC. The encoded protein is CASAGGHEQFF.

This clonotype was seen many times. This chain connects TRBV10-3 to TRBJ2-3; D possibly matches TRBD1 or TRBD2 (5 bases each). Per germline, CDR1 ENHRY and CDR2 SYGVKD. V was trimmed by 7 bases and J by 4 bases, leaving 15 bases between them. The CDR3 is made up of 14 amino acids. The CDR3 region has the DNA TGTGCCATCAAGAATGGGGACGCGGCAGATACGCAGTATTTT. Its protein is CAIKNGDAADTQYF.

This clonotype turned up a few times. This rearrangement joins TRBV20-1 to TRBJ2-1; D gene uncertain. This CDR3 contains 16 residues. V was clipped by 1 base and J by 0 bases, with 13 bases between them. CDR1 and CDR2 (germline): DFQATT, SNEGSKA (reference sequence). CDR3 nucleotides: TGCAGTGCTAGAGTGCCCAGGCGAAACTCCTACAATGAGCAGTTCTTC. Translation: CSARVPRRNSYNEQFF.

This clonotype occurred many times. An end of the junction differs from the germline gene, which may be a read error. This rearrangement joins TRBV29-1 to TRBJ2-5; perhaps TRBD2 as D (5 bases). Germline CDR1 is SQVTM and CDR2 is ANQGSEA. This CDR3 contains 13 residues. CDR3 bases: TGCAGCGTTGAAGATACCGGGGTGAAGGCGTCTTCTTTC. Translated: CSVEDTGVKASSF. Supplemented by reference TRBV29-1 and TRBJ2-5, the full variable domain reads SAVISQKPSRDICQRGTSLTIQCQVDSQVTMMFWYRQQPGQSLTLIATANQGSEATYESGFVIDKFPISRPNLTFSTLTVSNMSPEDSSIYLCSVEDTGVKASSFGPGTRLLVL.

This clonotype appeared a few times. This sequence may be a read error, since a much larger clone differs from it by one base. The J gene is TRBJ2-1, the V gene TRBV20-1; 8 bases are shared with TRBD2. This CDR3 is built from 14 residues. From germline, CDR1 is DFQATT and CDR2 SNEGSKA (reference sequence). The CDR3 nucleotides read TGCGGTGCTATCGGCGGGGGGACCAACAATGAGCAGTTCTTC. Amino acids: CGAIGGGTNNEQFF.

The chain uses TRBV7-2 and TRBJ2-1; weak D call: TRBD2 (6 bases). Germline CDR1 and CDR2: SGHTA and FQGNSA. V dropped 2 bases and J dropped 10 bases, with 15 bases sitting between them. The CDR3 sequence is 14 residues long. The CDR3 loop is CASSLPLGTGEQFF. The CDR3 bases are TGTGCCAGCAGCTTACCTCTCGGGACTGGCGAGCAGTTCTTC. The entire variable domain, with the rest obtained from reference TRBV7-2 and TRBJ2-1, is as follows: GAGVSQSPSNKVTEKGKDVELRCDPISGHTALYWYRQSLGQGLEFLIYFQGNSAPDKSGLPSDRFSAERTGGSVSTLTIQRTQQEDSAVYLCASSLPLGTGEQFFGPGTRLTVL.

This clonotype was recorded many times. This chain links TRBV20-1 with TRBJ2-5; 12 bases map to TRBD2. Germline V gene sequence: CDR1 DFQATT, CDR2 SNEGSKA (reference sequence). The CDR3 extends over 14 amino acids. The trim removed 3 bases at V and 6 bases at J, leaving 5 bases unmatched. The CDR3 DNA reads as TGCAGTGCTAGCAGGACTAGCGGGGCGAAGACCCAGTACTTC. Translation: CSASRTSGAKTQYF.

This clonotype was counted many times. The rearrangement joins TRBV7-8 to TRBJ1-1; D remains ambiguous. The CDR3 has 14 amino acids. The germline gives CDR1 SGHVS, CDR2 FQNEAQ. Trimming left V 2 bases short and J 0 bases short, with 7 bases between. The CDR3 protein is CASSLQELNTEAFF. The CDR3 region has the DNA TGTGCCAGCAGCTTACAGGAGCTGAACACTGAAGCTTTCTTT.

The chain links TRBV11-2 to TRBJ1-6; D remains ambiguous. The CDR3 covers 13 residues. V lost 4 bases, J lost 9 bases, and 10 bases lay in between. Germline CDR1 reads SGHAT; CDR2 reads FQNNGV. CDR3 bases: TGTGCCAGCAGCTCACTGGGTGGTTCACCCCTCCACTTT. Translating it yields CASSSLGGSPLHF.

In this sample, this clonotype turned up a few times. J is TRBJ2-5 and V is TRBV20-1; perhaps TRBD2 as D (6 bases). The CDR3 is made up of 14 amino acids. Per the germline V gene, CDR1 is DFQATT and CDR2 is SNEGSKA (reference sequence). The V gene lost 0 bases and the J gene lost 7 bases, with 15 bases spanning the gap. The CDR3 sequence is CSARDGSGEVTQYF. The DNA of the CDR3 is TGCAGTGCTAGAGATGGATCGGGAGAGGTGACCCAGTACTTC.